This TCR beta chain came from a study of T cells in Graves' hyperthyroidism and ophthalmopathy. In the study overall: Peripheral blood was taken when the disease was first diagnosed, before any treatment began. General study results and limits: Progression to ophthalmopathy was predicted a median of about 6.6 months early. Blood also held most thyroid clonotypes expanded beyond 0.001.

There are a few counts of this clonotype. The antigen is not known. The CDR3 is 15 residues long. Unmatched junction bases numbered 13, after V lost 5 bases and J lost 7 bases. Germline CDR1 is LNHDA and CDR2 is SQIVND (reference sequence). Newly diagnosed patients aged 18 to 65 had hyperthyroidism of under 2 months' duration. TCR beta CDR3 sequences were amplified from RNA transcripts. First-round RT-PCR of the TCR CDR3 relied on the HTBI primer set. TCRdb re-analysed the multiplex PCR reads in MiXCR, keeping a single row per CDR3 protein. The sample shows some 250,000 distinct CDR3 sequences, roughly 14% of them seen only once.

The sequenced sample was blood. This TCR was recovered from a woman between 40 and 50 years old with Graves' hyperthyroidism that later progressed to Graves' ophthalmopathy. The gene calls are TRBV19 and TRBJ1-1; 7 positions agree with TRBD1. CDR3 residues: CASSLTGRARYEAFF. CDR3 in DNA: TGTGCCAGTAGTCTGACAGGGAGGGCGCGGTATGAAGCTTTCTTT. The entire variable domain, with the rest obtained from reference TRBV19 and TRBJ1-1, is as follows: DGGITQSPKYLFRKEGQNVTLSCEQNLNHDAMYWYRQDPGQGLRLIYYSQIVNDFQKGDIAEGYSVSREKKESFPLTVTSAQKNPTAFYLCASSLTGRARYEAFFGQGTRLTVV.